The next 11 T cell receptor beta chains were all read from a single sample in a study of regulatory T cells in long-lasting Graves disease. Time point here: newly diagnosed GD, antithyroid drugs for less than 3 months. Researchers made the TCR library from RNA that was extracted from PBMCs. Libraries of TCR beta came from iRepertoire HTBI primers plus Arm-PCR of CDR3 regions. A single record per CDR3 protein comes from TCRdb applying MiXCR to the multiplex PCR reads. The table records 520,000 or so distinct CDR3 sequences, around 12% of them present only once. In addition, the sample was reused for a study of T cells in Graves' hyperthyroidism and ophthalmopathy.

The specimen was peripheral blood mononuclear cells (PBMCs), collected at new diagnosis, from a patient treated with antithyroid drugs. These TCRs come from a woman in her 30s with Graves disease.

A few counts support this clonotype. The genes are TRBV6-1 and TRBJ2-7, with a tentative D call TRBD1 (5 bases). V lost 6 bases and J lost 0, with 15 bases in between. The CDR3 is 15 amino acids. In germline, CDR1 is MNHNS, CDR2 SASEGT. This chain's CDR3 is CASRVTGSSSYEQYF. Here the CDR3 DNA reads TGTGCCAGCAGAGTCACAGGCTCAAGCTCCTACGAGCAGTACTTC.

The rearrangement joins TRBV4-3 to TRBJ2-3; 7 bases align to TRBD1. CDR1 and CDR2 from the germline V gene are LGHNA and YSLEER. This CDR3 contains 16 residues. The V and J ends lost 0 bases and 3 bases, in that order; junction bases with no gene match: 6. The CDR3 spells CASSQDAGQATDTQYF. The CDR3 DNA reads as TGCGCCAGCAGCCAAGACGCTGGACAGGCAACAGATACGCAGTATTTT.

A remark on this clonotype: This may be a read error, as it is one base from a much larger clone. The CDR3 loop is CASRPPGNTQYF. In nucleotides, the CDR3 is TGTGCCAGCAGACCCCCGGGGAATACGCAGTATTTT. V and J are TRBV7-9 and TRBJ2-3; D perhaps matches TRBD2 (5 bases). V lost 6 bases to trimming and J lost 7 bases, with 11 bases between them. This CDR3 has 12 amino acids. Germline values: CDR1 SEHNR, CDR2 FQNEAQ (reference sequence).

Ten or more counts support this clonotype. This rearrangement joins TRBV19 to TRBJ2-2, with 9 bases identical to TRBD1. V lost 5 bases to trimming and J lost 0 bases; unmatched junction nucleotides: 1. This CDR3 spans 15 amino acids. The germline CDR1 and CDR2 sequences are LNHDA and SQIVND (reference sequence). CDR3 in amino acids: CASSWDRANTGELFF. CDR3 nucleotides: TGTGCCAGTAGTTGGGACAGGGCGAACACCGGGGAGCTGTTTTTT.

V usage is TRBV4-2 and J usage is TRBJ2-4; possibly TRBD2 for D (6 bases). This CDR3 contains 17 residues. Trimming pared 3 bases from V and 0 bases from J, leaving 15 bases between. CDR1 is LGHNA, CDR2 YNFKEQ, per germline. DNA for the CDR3: TGTGCCAGCAGCCACCCGGCTAGCGCCAGAGCCAAAAACATTCAGTACTTC. Translating gives CASSHPASARAKNIQYF.

This clonotype has more than one count but fewer than ten. V usage is TRBV12-3 or TRBV12-4 and J usage is TRBJ2-7; 13 nucleotides align to TRBD2. The junction had 4 bases not matched to a gene; V was cut back by 4 bases and J by 4 bases. The CDR3 runs 15 residues. CDR3 DNA sequence: TGTGCCAGCAGTTACGGGACTAGCGGGATGTACGAGCAGTACTTC. Its protein is CASSYGTSGMYEQYF.

This clonotype was seen many times. This chain links TRBV11-1 with TRBJ2-5; 8 bases are shared with TRBD1. After removal of 5 bases from V and 2 bases from J, the junction contained 4 bases not matched to a gene. CDR3 length: 14 residues. Germline lookup yields CDR1 SGHAT and CDR2 FQDESV (reference sequence). The CDR3 region has the DNA TGTGCCAGCAGCACCTGGACAGGGCAAGAGACCCAGTACTTC. Amino acid sequence: CASSTWTGQETQYF.

This clonotype was seen repeatedly, ten times or more. This chain connects TRBV5-5 to TRBJ2-3; 7 bases align to TRBD2. With V trimmed by 0 bases and J by 3 bases, 4 bases remained unmatched. The CDR3 is 15 amino acids. Germline values: CDR1 SGHKS, CDR2 YYEKEE (reference sequence). The CDR3 loop is CASSLGLADTDTQYF. CDR3 bases: TGTGCCAGCAGCTTGGGGCTAGCGGATACAGATACGCAGTATTTT.

This clonotype was counted ten times or more. V and J are TRBV9 and TRBJ1-6, with 9 bases that match TRBD1. Germline values: CDR1 SGDLS, CDR2 YYNGEE. This CDR3 is built from 15 residues. V was clipped by 2 bases and J by 8 bases; unmatched bases: 5. CDR3 bases: TGTGCCAGCAGCGTCGCAGGGACAGGGTATTCACCCCTCCACTTT. It specifies CASSVAGTGYSPLHF.

The gene calls are TRBV5-6 and TRBJ1-3; D unclear. V lost 0 bases and J 0 bases, leaving 7 bases between the germline ends. The CDR3 is 15 residues long. Germline V gene lookup returns CDR1 SGHDT and CDR2 YYEEEE. The CDR3 DNA follows: TGTGCCAGCAGCTTGGTCACCTCCTCTGGAAACACCATATATTTT. Residues: CASSLVTSSGNTIYF.

The chain links TRBV20-1 to TRBJ1-2, with a tentative D call TRBD1 (5 bases). This CDR3 has 13 residues. Trimming took off 0 bases at V and 6 bases at J, with 11 bases between the two ends. In germline, CDR1 is DFQATT, CDR2 SNEGSKA (reference sequence). CDR3 residues: CSARDRVAHGYTF. CDR3 sequence (DNA): TGCAGTGCTAGAGACAGGGTGGCCCATGGCTACACCTTC.